Below, 27 T cell receptor beta chains from the same sample are listed, as sequenced in a study of blood T cell repertoires in COVID-19. Assay: immunoSEQ multiplex PCR; the TCRdb copy retains only in-frame clones and omits some. The sample consists of around 450,000 clones, 87% of them appearing once. Sequencing used PBMCs or T cells enriched from blood (not recorded which). These receptors were collected from a woman between 18 and 29 years old with acute COVID-19.

This sequence joins TRBV27 and TRBJ2-3; tentative D call: TRBD2 (5 bases). In germline, CDR1 is MNHEY, CDR2 SMNVEV (reference sequence). This CDR3 has 17 amino acids. V dropped 6 bases and J dropped 2 bases, with 21 bases sitting between them. CDR3 in amino acids: CASSPPGKAGLTDTQYF. In DNA form, the CDR3 reads TGTGCCAGCAGCCCCCCAGGAAAGGCGGGCCTCACAGATACGCAGTATTTT.

The chain carries TRBV7-2 and TRBJ2-3; unclear D gene. Looked up from germline, CDR1 is SGHTA and CDR2 is FQGNSA. V lost 6 bases and J lost 3, with 16 bases in between. The CDR3 sequence is 15 residues long. The CDR3 reads CASSKNVKRTDTQYF. The DNA of the CDR3 is TGTGCCAGCAGTAAAAACGTCAAGAGGACAGATACGCAGTATTTT.

The CDR3 nucleotides read TGTGCCAGCAGCTTACTGGAGGGATGGACTGAAGCTTTCTTT. Translated, it gives CASSLLEGWTEAFF. The chain carries TRBV11-2 and TRBJ1-1; D gene uncertain. The CDR3 totals 14 residues. Germline V CDR1 and CDR2: SGHAT, FQNNGV. V dropped 2 bases and J dropped 5 bases, with 12 bases sitting between them.

This chain connects TRBV28 to TRBJ1-2; D call uncertain. Germline CDR1 and CDR2: MDHEN and SYDVKM. This CDR3 contains 12 residues. V lost 2 bases and J 3 bases, leaving 4 bases between the germline ends. CDR3 in DNA: TGTGCCAGCAGTTTAAGAGACTATGGCTACACCTTC. Translation: CASSLRDYGYTF.

The rearrangement uses TRBV19 and TRBJ2-6; no clear D gene. This CDR3 has 13 residues. V was cut by 5 bases and J by 0 bases, with 2 bases left in between. In germline, CDR1 is LNHDA, CDR2 SQIVND (reference sequence). This CDR3 reads CASSLSGANVLTF. CDR3 DNA: TGTGCCAGTAGTCTCTCTGGGGCCAACGTCCTGACTTTC.

The chain links TRBV29-1 to TRBJ2-1; a possible D gene is TRBD1 (7 bases). Germline CDR1 SQVTM, CDR2 ANQGSEA. This CDR3 contains 13 residues. The V end lost 7 bases, the J end lost 5 bases, and 15 bases lay between the germline ends. CDR3 in amino acids: CSARGDFNNEQFF. CDR3 coding DNA: TGCAGCGCCAGGGGGGACTTCAACAATGAGCAGTTCTTC.

The chain links TRBV7-3 to TRBJ2-1; D ambiguous. V dropped 2 bases and J dropped 8 bases, with 10 bases sitting between them. The CDR3 length is 13 residues. Germline V CDR1 and CDR2: SGHTA, FQGTGA. Here the CDR3 reads CASSLGVVDEQFF. CDR3 bases: TGTGCCAGCAGCTTAGGAGTGGTGGATGAGCAGTTCTTC.

This CDR3 reads CASSSGQVGGYTF. CDR3 in DNA: TGTGCCAGCAGCTCGGGACAGGTCGGTGGCTACACCTTC. The V call is TRBV5-4, the J call TRBJ1-2, with 8 bases identical to TRBD1. There are 13 residues in the CDR3. The V gene end was trimmed by 3 bases and the J gene end by 7 bases; junction bases not matched to a gene: 5. CDR1 is SGHNT, CDR2 YYREEE, per germline (reference sequence).

This chain joins TRBV9 and TRBJ2-7; D may be TRBD2 (5 bases). CDR1 SGDLS and CDR2 YYNGEE come from the germline V gene. The CDR3 sequence is 15 residues long. Trimming shortened V by 0 bases and J by 0 bases, and 10 bases separated the two germline ends. CDR3 sequence (DNA): TGTGCCAGCAGCGTAGGAGCGGTCAGCTCCTACGAGCAGTACTTC. This sequence encodes CASSVGAVSSYEQYF.

V gene TRBV27 combines with J gene TRBJ2-7; D is ambiguous. Germline values: CDR1 MNHEY, CDR2 SMNVEV (reference sequence). This CDR3 comprises 15 residues. V was cut by 1 base and J by 0 bases, with 10 bases left in between. As DNA, the CDR3 is TGTGCCAGCAGTTTATATCCGACAAGCTCCTACGAGCAGTACTTC. Its translation: CASSLYPTSSYEQYF.

The V gene is TRBV5-1, the J gene TRBJ1-1; 12 positions match TRBD1. The CDR3 runs to 17 residues. Trimming cost V 4 bases and J 0 bases; bases outside gene matches: 7. Germline V lookup: CDR1 SGHRS, CDR2 YFSETQ. The CDR3 loop reads CASSQGGTGGLNTEAFF. The CDR3 DNA reads TGCGCCAGCAGCCAGGGAGGGACAGGGGGCTTGAACACTGAAGCTTTCTTT.

The V call is TRBV27, the J call TRBJ2-1; 7 bases agree with TRBD2. CDR3 length equals 14 residues. The trim removed 6 bases at V and 0 bases at J, leaving 2 bases unmatched. Germline V gene lookup returns CDR1 MNHEY and CDR2 SMNVEV (reference sequence). The CDR3 spells CASRTGGSYNEQFF. The CDR3 DNA reads TGTGCCAGCAGGACGGGAGGCTCCTACAATGAGCAGTTCTTC.

The chain links TRBV7-9 to TRBJ1-1; the match to TRBD1 covers 9 bases. The germline CDR1 and CDR2 sequences are SEHNR and FQNEAQ (reference sequence). The CDR3 loop spans 14 amino acids. Trimming removed 5 bases from V and 3 bases from J; junction bases left unmatched: 4. The CDR3 nucleotides are TGTGCCAGCAGCATACGACAGGGGGACACTGAAGCTTTCTTT. Its protein product is CASSIRQGDTEAFF.

As DNA, the CDR3 is TGTGCCAGCAATACGGACAGGGGGCTTAACTATGGCTACACCTTC. Residues: CASNTDRGLNYGYTF. The V and J genes are TRBV2 and TRBJ1-2; 11 bases map to TRBD1. The V and J ends lost 7 bases and 1 base, in that order; junction bases with no gene match: 5. CDR1 and CDR2 from the germline V gene are SNHLY and FYNNEI. The CDR3 is made up of 15 amino acids.

CDR3 loop: CASSLETIAQYF. The CDR3 nucleotides are TGTGCCAGCAGTTTAGAGACAATCGCGCAGTATTTT. The V gene is TRBV12-3 or TRBV12-4, the J gene TRBJ2-3; unclear D gene. V was cut by 1 base and J by 10 bases, with 9 bases left in between. The CDR3 length is 12 residues.

The gene calls are TRBV5-6 and TRBJ2-5; TRBD1 matches 7 bases. Germline CDR1 SGHDT, CDR2 YYEEEE. After removal of 3 bases from V and 2 bases from J, the junction contained 7 bases not matched to a gene. The CDR3 is 15 amino acids. The CDR3 nucleotides are TGTGCCAGCAGCTATACCGGGACAGAACAAGAGACCCAGTACTTC. Its protein is CASSYTGTEQETQYF.

In DNA form, the CDR3 reads TGTGCCAGCAGCTTGGGACTAGCGGGTTACAATGAGCAGTTCTTC. Translating it yields CASSLGLAGYNEQFF. This chain joins TRBV5-4 and TRBJ2-1, with 10 bases identical to TRBD2. Germline V CDR1 and CDR2: SGHNT, YYREEE (reference sequence). CDR3 size: 15 residues. V lost 0 bases and J lost 4; bases outside the gene matches: 1.

The rearrangement uses TRBV7-9 and TRBJ1-6, with TRBD1 matching over 9 bases. Germline lookup yields CDR1 SEHNR and CDR2 FQNEAQ (reference sequence). The trim removed 5 bases at V and 7 bases at J, leaving 6 bases unmatched. The CDR3 consists of 15 residues. As DNA, the CDR3 is TGTGCCAGCAGCGATGGACAGGGGACAAATTCACCCCTCCACTTT. Its protein product is CASSDGQGTNSPLHF.

Worth noting for this clone: Other nucleotide sequences from this sample produce the same CDR3. The rearrangement uses TRBV10-2 and TRBJ1-4; the match to TRBD1 covers 7 bases. The CDR3 extends over 14 amino acids. Losses at the gene ends were 2 bases for V and 8 bases for J; bases not matched to a gene: 5. CDR1 is WSHSY, CDR2 SAAADI, per germline. The CDR3 loop reads CASSEDRVYEKLFF. CDR3 bases: TGCGCCAGCAGTGAGGACAGGGTTTACGAAAAACTGTTTTTT.

This rearrangement joins TRBV6-5 to TRBJ2-1, with D perhaps TRBD1 (5 bases). The CDR3 covers 15 residues. CDR1 is MNHEY, CDR2 SVGAGI, per germline. The V end lost 6 bases, the J end lost 0 bases, and 12 bases lay between the germline ends. CDR3 coding DNA: TGTGCCAGCAGCCTCCTGCAGGGCTCCTACAATGAGCAGTTCTTC. It is translated as CASSLLQGSYNEQFF.

This clone was counted a few times. The chain's CDR3 is CASSAYRAQSDGYTF. CDR3 bases: TGTGCCAGCAGCGCCTACAGGGCCCAATCGGATGGCTACACCTTC. The chain couples TRBV7-9 to TRBJ1-2; D perhaps matches TRBD1 (6 bases). The length of the CDR3 is 15 residues. Germline loops: CDR1 SEHNR, CDR2 FQNEAQ (reference sequence). Trimming pared 5 bases from V and 6 bases from J, leaving 19 bases between.

The chain combines TRBV5-6 with TRBJ2-3; the D is unclear. This CDR3 is 16 amino acids long. Trimming cost V 0 bases and J 7 bases, with 18 bases left between them. Germline V lookup: CDR1 SGHDT, CDR2 YYEEEE. CDR3 DNA: TGTGCCAGCAGCTTGGCCACGACAACCATGCCCAATACGCAGTATTTT. Its translation is CASSLATTTMPNTQYF.

The J gene is TRBJ2-3, the V gene TRBV11-3; maybe TRBD1 (5 bases). Deletions cut 5 bases from V and 3 bases from J, with 9 bases between. This CDR3 has 13 residues. Germline V gene sequence: CDR1 SGHNT, CDR2 YENEEA. CDR3 in amino acids: CASSQGGTDTQYF. In DNA, the CDR3 is TGTGCCAGCAGCCAGGGTGGGACAGATACGCAGTATTTT. The full variable domain, rest sourced from reference TRBV11-3 and TRBJ2-3, is EAGVVQSPRYKIIEKKQPVAFWCNPISGHNTLYWYLQNLGQGPELLIRYENEEAVDDSQLPKDRFSAERLKGVDSTLKIQPAELGDSAVYLCASSQGGTDTQYFGPGTRLTVL.

The V and J genes are TRBV9 and TRBJ2-1, with D unresolved. Germline V gene lookup returns CDR1 SGDLS and CDR2 YYNGEE. This CDR3 region has 14 residues. V was pared by 3 bases and J by 5 bases, with 12 bases between. CDR3 DNA: TGTGCCAGCAGCGCCTTGCAGATTAACAATGAGCAGTTCTTC. Translation gives CASSALQINNEQFF.

CDR3 nucleotides: TGTGCCAGCAGTTTATTTGGGACACGGAACACTGAAGCTTTCTTT. Its protein product is CASSLFGTRNTEAFF. The chain couples TRBV27 to TRBJ1-1, with a possible D match to TRBD1 (6 bases). This CDR3 has 15 residues. V gave up 1 base and J gave up 1 base, with 10 bases separating them. Germline assignment: CDR1 MNHEY and CDR2 SMNVEV (reference sequence).

CDR3 nucleotide sequence: TGTGCCAGCAGTGAAGAGGCGGCGGCTGAGCAGTTCTTC. Translating gives CASSEEAAAEQFF. The V gene is TRBV2, the J gene TRBJ2-1, with D uncertain. Germline V CDR1 and CDR2: SNHLY, FYNNEI. Between the trimmed V and J ends, which lost 1 base and 9 bases, there was a span of 10 bases. This CDR3 has 13 residues.

J is TRBJ2-5 and V is TRBV2, with a possible D match to TRBD2 (5 bases). V gave up 7 bases and J gave up 10 bases, with 10 bases separating them. This CDR3 has 10 amino acids. The germline V gene encodes CDR1 SNHLY and CDR2 FYNNEI. Here the CDR3 DNA reads TGTGCCAGCAATCCGGGAATCCAGTACTTC. Translation gives CASNPGIQYF.